What follows is one T cell receptor beta chain and its context. CDR1 is SGHTA and CDR2 is FQGTGA in the germline V gene. The V and J ends lost 5 bases and 2 bases respectively, with 6 bases between them. CDR3 size: 12 residues. This sample was taken from a study of T cell responses to AZD1222 COVID-19 vaccine. Method: immunoSEQ multiplex PCR; TCRdb's copy keeps in-frame clones and lacks some. The table includes under 150,000 clones, 80% to 95% detected once. The TCR sequence derives from an adult who received the AZD1222 COVID-19 vaccine. V gene TRBV7-3 combines with J gene TRBJ1-1, with D unresolved. The sample was peripheral blood, taken 28 days after the second AZD1222 dose. The CDR3 spells CASSGYNTEAFF. The CDR3 region has the DNA TGTGCCAGCAGCGGATACAACACTGAAGCTTTCTTT.